The rows below give T cell receptor beta chains drawn from one sample of a study of spatial heterogeneity in lung cancer. MiXCR was run by TCRdb on the 5' RACE reads, yielding one entry per CDR3 protein. Among tens of thousands of distinct CDR3 sequences, over 9.5% were seen once, and the ten largest hold about two fifths. The sample consisted of PBMCs, taken at surgery. The receptors shown here come from a male donor with early-stage non-small cell lung cancer. CDR3s include the opening cysteine and the closing phenylalanine or tryptophan. The D gene is left open where the match is weak. Clone size is not always given. Where it is, it says once, few, many or a class for expanded clones.

-,TRBJ2-7,TRBV2,TRBD1,TGTGCCAGCAGGCCCTGGACAGGGGACGAGCAGTACTTC,CASRPWTGDEQYF
few,TRBJ2-5,TRBV10-3,-,TGTGCCACACAAAACATGGGGCGTCAAGAGACCCAGTACTTC,CATQNMGRQETQYF
-,TRBJ2-1,TRBV6-2/TRBV6-3,-,TGTGCCAGCAGTTTTAACATGGATGAGCAGTTCTTC,CASSFNMDEQFF
many,TRBJ2-3,TRBV20-1,-,TGCAGTGAACCAGGTTCTAGCACAGATACGCAGTATTTT,CSEPGSSTDTQYF
many,TRBJ1-5,TRBV7-2,TRBD1,TGTGCCAGCAGCTTGACAGGGGATCAGCCCCAGCATTTT,CASSLTGDQPQHF
few,TRBJ2-1,TRBV6-6,-,TGTGCCAGCAGTTACTCGCGAAAGGGTGGTAGCTATGAGCAGTTCTTC,CASSYSRKGGSYEQFF
few,TRBJ2-5,TRBV7-9,-,TGTGCCAGCAGCTTATCCCAGGCGCCGACGAGGGAGACCCAGTACTTC,CASSLSQAPTRETQYF
many,TRBJ1-4,TRBV28,-,TGTGCCAGCAACCCTGGAGGGGCCGCTGAAAAACTGTTTTTT,CASNPGGAAEKLFF
many,TRBJ2-2,TRBV15,-,TGTGCCACCACGGGTTCTCCGAACACCGGGGAGCTGTTTTTT,CATTGSPNTGELFF
few,TRBJ2-7,TRBV20-1,TRBD1,TGCAGTGCTAGCCGGGACAGAGCCTACGAGCAGTACTTC,CSASRDRAYEQYF
many,TRBJ2-2,TRBV7-2,-,TGTGCCAGCAGCTTAGGCGGACCTGGGGATGGCGGGGAGCTGTTTTTT,CASSLGGPGDGGELFF
-,TRBJ2-5,TRBV7-3,-,TGTGCCAGCAGCTTGGCCCCCCCGGAGACCCAGTACTTC,CASSLAPPETQYF
-,TRBJ2-1,TRBV3-1,TRBD2,TGTGCCAGCAGCCCGGGGACTAGCCCTGATGAGCAGTTCTTC,CASSPGTSPDEQFF
few,TRBJ2-2,TRBV3-1,-,TGTGCCAGCAGCCCCGGACGGCAGAACACCGGGGAGCTGTTTTTT,CASSPGRQNTGELFF
many,TRBJ1-1,TRBV9,-,TGTGCCAGCAGCGGATACAGGGACACTGAAGCTTTCTTT,CASSGYRDTEAFF
many,TRBJ1-2,TRBV12-3/TRBV12-4,-,TGTGCCAGCAGTTTCGACATTAACTATGGCTACACCTTC,CASSFDINYGYTF
-,TRBJ2-2,TRBV7-9,-,TGTGCCAGCAGCTCAATCCCAGGGAACACCGGGGAGCTGTTTTTT,CASSSIPGNTGELFF
-,TRBJ1-2,TRBV28,-,TGTGCCAGCAGTTTACGAGTAGATTCTGGCTACACCTTC,CASSLRVDSGYTF
-,TRBJ2-5,TRBV11-2,-,TGTGCCAGCAGCTCGGGACTGGGAGAGACCCAGTACTTC,CASSSGLGETQYF
few,TRBJ2-7,TRBV20-1,TRBD2,TGCAGTGCTAGACGGGGAGGGGACGAGCAGTACTTC,CSARRGGDEQYF
many,TRBJ1-1,TRBV14,-,TGTGCCAGCAGAAAGGAATTGAACACTGAAGCTTTCTTT,CASRKELNTEAFF
-,TRBJ2-7,TRBV6-2/TRBV6-3,-,TGTGCCAGCAGTTACTCTACCGTCTACGAGCAGTACTTC,CASSYSTVYEQYF
many,TRBJ2-2,TRBV5-1,-,TGCGCCAGCAGCCGGGACCTCACCGGGGAGCTGTTTTTT,CASSRDLTGELFF